This entry lists 8 T cell receptor beta chains sequenced from one sample in a study of blood T cell repertoires in COVID-19. Assay used: immunoSEQ multiplex PCR; TCRdb lists only in-frame clones, some missing. Among 180,000 or so clones, roughly four fifths were seen once, and the ten largest hold approximately 10%. Sequencing was performed on PBMCs or T cells enriched from blood (not recorded which). The receptors here all came from a man aged 45 to 65 who had recovered from COVID-19.

This clone occurred once. This chain joins TRBV4-2 and TRBJ1-5, with unresolved D. The CDR3 spans 13 residues. V gave up 4 bases and J gave up 3 bases, with 7 bases separating them. Germline loops: CDR1 LGHNA, CDR2 YNFKEQ. CDR3 sequence (DNA): TGTGCCAGCAGCCGCGGAACCAATCAGCCCCAGCATTTT. It is translated as CASSRGTNQPQHF.

The V and J genes are TRBV11-2 and TRBJ1-4, with 8 bases lining up with TRBD1. V shed 6 bases, J shed 8 bases, and the junction held 8 bases outside the gene matches. Germline CDR1 is SGHAT and CDR2 is FQNNGV. The CDR3 sequence is 14 residues long. The CDR3 DNA reads as TGTGCCAGCAGTTTTACAGGGGGGGAGGAAAAACTGTTTTTT. Translating it yields CASSFTGGEEKLFF.

The chain carries TRBV24-1 and TRBJ2-7, with D tentatively TRBD1 (6 bases). V dropped 5 bases and J dropped 6 bases, with 25 bases sitting between them. This CDR3 has 17 amino acids. The V gene's germline CDR1 is KGHDR and CDR2 SFDVKD. CDR3 DNA: TGTGCCACCAGTGCCGTCAGCCCCGGGACAAGCAGGTCCGAGCAGTACTTC. It encodes CATSAVSPGTSRSEQYF.

The chain couples TRBV3-1 (or the pseudogene TRBV3-2) to TRBJ1-5, with D unresolved. Germline CDR1 LGHDT, CDR2 YNNKEL (reference sequence). Trimming removed 4 bases at V and 7 bases at J, with 8 bases between. The CDR3 extends over 12 amino acids. CDR3 loop: CASSLGLQPQHF. The CDR3 bases are TGTGCCAGCAGCCTCGGGTTGCAGCCCCAGCATTTT.

The chain recombines TRBV19 with TRBJ1-1; 7 bases map to TRBD1. This CDR3 has 13 residues. Germline V CDR1 and CDR2: LNHDA, SQIVND (reference sequence). The trim removed 5 bases at V and 3 bases at J, leaving 3 bases unmatched. The CDR3 protein is CASSDTGDTEAFF. In nucleotides, the CDR3 is TGTGCCAGTAGTGATACAGGGGACACTGAAGCTTTCTTT. Variable domain in full (rest from reference TRBV19 and TRBJ1-1): DGGITQSPKYLFRKEGQNVTLSCEQNLNHDAMYWYRQDPGQGLRLIYYSQIVNDFQKGDIAEGYSVSREKKESFPLTVTSAQKNPTAFYLCASSDTGDTEAFFGQGTRLTVV.

The V gene is TRBV7-3, the J gene TRBJ2-2, with 8 bases identical to TRBD2. V shed 2 bases, J shed 7 bases, and the junction held 6 bases outside the gene matches. In germline, CDR1 is SGHTA, CDR2 FQGTGA. The CDR3 has 15 residues. CDR3 bases: TGTGCCAGCAGCTTAGTTAGCGGGGTGTACGGGGAGCTGTTTTTT. Protein: CASSLVSGVYGELFF.

The chain combines TRBV4-2 with TRBJ1-1, with D possibly being TRBD1 (5 bases). Germline values: CDR1 LGHNA, CDR2 YNFKEQ. V lost 3 bases, J lost 6 bases, and 11 bases lay in between. CDR3 length: 13 residues. The CDR3 DNA reads as TGTGCCAGCAGCCATGGCAGGGAACCTGAAGCTTTCTTT. Protein product: CASSHGREPEAFF.

V gene TRBV7-3 combines with J gene TRBJ2-3; possibly TRBD1 for D (6 bases). The V end was cut by 2 bases, the J end by 0 bases, with 18 bases between. Germline V gives CDR1 SGHTA, CDR2 FQGTGA. This CDR3 is built from 18 residues. CDR3 nucleotides: TGTGCCAGCAGCTTAGGTCGTTTCGGGACATCTAGCACAGATACGCAGTATTTT. Translating it yields CASSLGRFGTSSTDTQYF.